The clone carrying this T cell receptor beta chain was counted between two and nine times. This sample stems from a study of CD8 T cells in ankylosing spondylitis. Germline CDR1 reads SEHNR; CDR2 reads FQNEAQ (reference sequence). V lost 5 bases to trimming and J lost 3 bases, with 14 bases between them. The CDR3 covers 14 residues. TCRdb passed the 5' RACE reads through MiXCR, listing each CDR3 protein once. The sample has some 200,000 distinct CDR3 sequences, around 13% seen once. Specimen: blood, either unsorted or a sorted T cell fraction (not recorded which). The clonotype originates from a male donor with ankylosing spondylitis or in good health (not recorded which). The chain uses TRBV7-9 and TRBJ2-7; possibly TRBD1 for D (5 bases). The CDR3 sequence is CASSNDRILYEQYF. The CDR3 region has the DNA TGTGCCAGCAGCAACGACAGAATTCTCTACGAGCAGTACTTC. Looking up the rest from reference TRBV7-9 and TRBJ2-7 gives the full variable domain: DTGVSQNPRHKITKRGQNVTFRCDPISEHNRLYWYRQTLGQGPEFLTYFQNEAQLEKSRLLSDRFSAERPKGSFSTLEIQRTEQGDSAMYLCASSNDRILYEQYFGPGTRLTVT.